The next 27 T cell receptor beta chains were all read from a single sample in a study of blood T cell repertoires in COVID-19. Here immunoSEQ multiplex PCR was the method, and the copy in TCRdb shows in-frame clones only, minus some. The profile covers around 500,000 clones, with roughly nine tenths appearing a single time and around 7.9% taken by the ten largest. The sample comprised PBMCs or T cells enriched from blood (not recorded which). These receptors were collected from a woman aged 60-75 years who had recovered from COVID-19.

V and J are TRBV3-1 (or the pseudogene TRBV3-2) and TRBJ2-1, with a possible D match to TRBD1 (5 bases). Trimming removed 0 bases at V and 3 bases at J, with 12 bases between. The CDR3 is 16 residues long. Germline lookup yields CDR1 LGHDT and CDR2 YNNKEL (reference sequence). This CDR3 reads CASSQDRADLYNEQFF. CDR3 DNA sequence: TGTGCCAGCAGCCAAGACAGGGCCGATCTCTACAATGAGCAGTTCTTC.

On this clone: Its ends do not fully match the called genes, so a read error is possible. Here the CDR3 reads CASSSGTRFSFYDEQFF. The CDR3 DNA follows: TGCGCCAGCAGCTCCGGGACTAGATTTTCCTTCTACGATGAGCAGTTCTTC. The chain has TRBV5-1 and TRBJ2-1, with 8 bases aligning to TRBD2. CDR3 length: 17 amino acids. The germline CDR1 and CDR2 sequences are SGHRS and YFSETQ.

This rearrangement joins TRBV12-5 to TRBJ1-1; D gene unclear. Between the trimmed V and J ends, which lost 0 bases and 1 base, there was a span of 9 bases. This CDR3 region has 15 residues. Germline loops: CDR1 LGHNT, CDR2 FRNRAP. CDR3 loop: CASGLVLLRNTEAFF. CDR3 sequence (DNA): TGTGCTAGTGGTTTGGTCCTACTTAGGAACACTGAAGCTTTCTTT.

This rearrangement joins TRBV12-5 to TRBJ1-1; D is uncertain. Trimming took 0 bases from V and 1 from J, leaving 9 bases between them. This CDR3 is 15 amino acids long. Germline V CDR1 and CDR2: LGHNT, FRNRAP. The CDR3 DNA reads TGTGCTAGTGGTTTGGTACTTATGAGGAACACTGAAGCTTTCTTT. Residues: CASGLVLMRNTEAFF.

The CDR3 spells CASSLTGTVHNEQFF. The CDR3 region has the DNA TGTGCCAGCAGCTTAACCGGGACAGTTCACAATGAGCAGTTCTTC. This chain connects TRBV11-3 to TRBJ2-1; 7 bases align to TRBD1. Losses at the gene ends were 2 bases for V and 5 bases for J; bases not matched to a gene: 6. Germline CDR1 and CDR2: SGHNT and YENEEA. The CDR3 runs to 15 residues.

The chain is built from TRBV2 and TRBJ2-7; 8 positions match TRBD2. V shed 2 bases, J shed 2 bases, and the junction held 5 bases outside the gene matches. Per germline, CDR1 SNHLY and CDR2 FYNNEI. The CDR3 loop spans 15 amino acids. The chain's CDR3 is CASSEKAGGPYEQYF. CDR3 in DNA: TGTGCCAGCAGTGAAAAGGCGGGGGGCCCCTACGAGCAGTACTTC.

This sequence joins TRBV6-5 and TRBJ1-2; the D gene is possibly TRBD1 (6 bases). The germline CDR1 and CDR2 sequences are MNHEY and SVGAGI. The CDR3 has 14 amino acids. Between the trimmed V and J ends, which lost 6 bases and 2 bases, there was a span of 13 bases. The CDR3 coding sequence is TGTGCCAGCAGAACTACAGGGACCAACTATGGCTACACCTTC. Amino acid sequence: CASRTTGTNYGYTF.

This clone came up a few times. The chain employs TRBV19 and TRBJ1-1; 7 bases agree with TRBD1. CDR1 is LNHDA, CDR2 SQIVND, per germline (reference sequence). Trimming at V came to 8 bases and at J to 2 bases, leaving 5 bases not matched to a gene. The CDR3 is made up of 13 amino acids. CDR3 amino acids: CASLRQGNTEAFF. CDR3 DNA sequence: TGTGCCAGTCTCAGACAGGGAAACACTGAAGCTTTCTTT.

This sequence joins TRBV6-1 and TRBJ1-4; D call uncertain. Germline lookup yields CDR1 MNHNS and CDR2 SASEGT. The CDR3 loop spans 15 amino acids. The V gene lost 1 base and the J gene lost 5 bases, with 11 bases spanning the gap. The CDR3 region is CASSEDGRSNEKLFF. Here the CDR3 DNA reads TGTGCCAGCAGTGAAGATGGCAGGTCCAATGAAAAACTGTTTTTT.

The chain is built from TRBV11-2 and TRBJ2-3, with 10 bases aligning to TRBD2. The CDR3 is made up of 15 amino acids. V lost 7 bases and J lost 1; bases outside the gene matches: 5. CDR1 and CDR2 (germline): SGHAT, FQNNGV. CDR3 sequence reads: CASTLAGVRTDTQYF. The CDR3 DNA reads as TGTGCCAGCACCCTAGCGGGGGTCCGCACAGATACGCAGTATTTT.

Here the CDR3 DNA reads TGCGCCAGCAGAGGGGGGGTGAGCACAGATACGCAGTATTTT. Protein product: CASRGGVSTDTQYF. This chain joins TRBV5-1 and TRBJ2-3; possible D gene TRBD2, 7 bases. Trimming stripped 5 bases from V and 0 bases from J, with 10 bases between. Germline V gives CDR1 SGHRS, CDR2 YFSETQ. The CDR3 is 14 amino acids.

The chain combines TRBV10-3 with TRBJ2-1; 8 nucleotides agree with TRBD2. The J segment lost 4 bases and the V segment lost 6 bases, leaving 2 bases of the junction unmatched. This CDR3 has 13 amino acids. The germline V gene has CDR1 ENHRY and CDR2 SYGVKD. The CDR3 DNA is TGTGCCATCAGCGGGGGGGAGTACAATGAGCAGTTCTTC. Protein sequence: CAISGGEYNEQFF.

The chain is built from TRBV6-1 and TRBJ2-7, with a possible D match to TRBD1 (6 bases). Germline values: CDR1 MNHNS, CDR2 SASEGT. The CDR3 totals 14 residues. The DNA of the CDR3 is TGTGCCAGCAGTGAAGAAGGACAGACCTACGTGCAGTACGTC. This translates into CASSEEGQTYVQYV.

V gene TRBV5-6 combines with J gene TRBJ1-2, with unresolved D. Per germline, CDR1 SGHDT and CDR2 YYEEEE. The CDR3 is made up of 16 amino acids. The germline V and J ends were trimmed by 1 base and 4 bases, with 17 bases remaining between them. For the CDR3, the DNA is TGTGCCAGCAGCTTGAGCCCACAGTCACTCTTCTATGGCTACACCTTC. This codes for CASSLSPQSLFYGYTF. Filled out from reference TRBV5-6 and TRBJ1-2, the complete variable domain reads DAGVTQSPTHLIKTRGQQVTLRCSPKSGHDTVSWYQQALGQGPQFIFQYYEEEERQRGNFPDRFSGHQFPNYSSELNVNALLLGDSALYLCASSLSPQSLFYGYTFGSGTRLTVV.

This sequence joins TRBV4-1 and TRBJ2-3; TRBD2 is a possible D gene (6 bases). V lost 2 bases, J lost 8 bases, and 17 bases lay in between. Germline CDR1 MGHRA, CDR2 YSYEKL. The CDR3 is made up of 15 amino acids. CDR3 in amino acids: CASSQLKWRGSTQYF. The CDR3 DNA is TGCGCCAGCAGCCAACTAAAATGGAGGGGAAGTACGCAGTATTTT.

J is TRBJ1-2 and V is TRBV10-1; 8 positions agree with TRBD1. This CDR3 is 15 amino acids long. CDR1 WNHNN and CDR2 SYGVQD come from the germline V gene (reference sequence). V gave up 2 bases and J gave up 3 bases; unmatched junction bases: 5. Here the CDR3 reads CASSEVRGQDYGYTF. The CDR3 bases are TGCGCCAGCAGTGAGGTTCGGGGACAGGACTATGGCTACACCTTC.

This rearrangement joins TRBV2 to TRBJ2-2; 8 bases align to TRBD2. Germline values: CDR1 SNHLY, CDR2 FYNNEI. V dropped 5 bases and J dropped 0; count of bases not matched to a gene: 8. This CDR3 region has 17 residues. The CDR3 loop is CASSPDGLAANTGELFF. CDR3 DNA sequence: TGTGCCAGCAGTCCCGACGGACTAGCCGCGAACACCGGGGAGCTGTTTTTT. The full variable domain, its missing parts supplied by reference TRBV2 and TRBJ2-2, is EPEVTQTPSHQVTQMGQEVILRCVPISNHLYFYWYRQILGQKVEFLVSFYNNEISEKSEIFDDQFSVERPDGSNFTLKIRSTKLEDSAMYFCASSPDGLAANTGELFFGEGSRLTVL.

The chain combines TRBV10-3 with TRBJ1-4, with TRBD1 matching 7 bases. The germline V gene has CDR1 ENHRY and CDR2 SYGVKD. This CDR3 has 12 residues. V shed 6 bases, J shed 8 bases, and the junction held 3 bases outside the gene matches. The CDR3: CAISRQGEKLFF. The CDR3 bases are TGTGCCATCAGCCGACAGGGAGAAAAACTGTTTTTT.

This chain joins TRBV7-9 and TRBJ1-2; 8 bases fit TRBD1. Unmatched junction bases numbered 0, after V lost 4 bases and J lost 2 bases. This CDR3 has 13 residues. CDR1 SEHNR and CDR2 FQNEAQ come from the germline V gene (reference sequence). CDR3 sequence reads: CASSWTGNYGYTF. DNA for the CDR3: TGTGCCAGCAGCTGGACAGGGAACTATGGCTACACCTTC.

The genes are TRBV5-1 and TRBJ2-1, with a possible D match to TRBD1 (5 bases). CDR3 length: 12 residues. V shed 5 bases and J shed 9 bases, with 12 bases lying between them. In germline, CDR1 is SGHRS, CDR2 YFSETQ. The CDR3, as DNA: TGCGCCAGCAGTACTCAGGGTACTGAGCAGTTCTTC. Translated: CASSTQGTEQFF.

This clone was seen repeatedly, ten times or more. The chain couples TRBV9 to TRBJ1-1; D gene ambiguous. CDR1 and CDR2 from the germline V gene are SGDLS and YYNGEE. The V end was cut by 3 bases, the J end by 9 bases, with 12 bases between. This CDR3 region has 12 residues. CDR3 DNA: TGTGCCAGCAGCGGCCCTGAGGGAAAAGCTTTCTTT. It encodes CASSGPEGKAFF.

V gene TRBV4-1 combines with J gene TRBJ2-7, with D tentatively TRBD1 (5 bases). With 4 bases removed from V and 3 bases from J, the gap between germline ends came to 10 bases. The CDR3 spans 13 residues. Looked up from germline, CDR1 is MGHRA and CDR2 is YSYEKL. The CDR3 loop reads CASSPGMGYEQYV. DNA of the CDR3: TGCGCCAGCAGCCCAGGGATGGGCTACGAGCAGTACGTC.

The V gene is TRBV19, the J gene TRBJ2-3; tentatively, D is TRBD2 (7 bases). Trimming removed 1 base from V and 8 bases from J, with 19 bases in between. Germline V lookup: CDR1 LNHDA, CDR2 SQIVND (reference sequence). CDR3 length: 16 residues. Here the CDR3 reads CASSIGGGAPYGTQYF. CDR3 coding DNA: TGTGCCAGTAGTATAGGCGGGGGCGCTCCTTATGGTACGCAGTATTTT.

V usage is TRBV7-2 and J usage is TRBJ2-3; 8 bases align to TRBD1. Germline loops: CDR1 SGHTA, CDR2 FQGNSA. With V trimmed by 3 bases and J by 5 bases, 1 base remained unmatched. The CDR3 covers 13 residues. The CDR3 coding sequence is TGTGCCAGCAGCTTTGACAGGGGAGATACGCAGTATTTT. It codes for CASSFDRGDTQYF.

The chain couples TRBV6-5 to TRBJ1-1, with a weak D call TRBD1 (5 bases). There are 15 residues in the CDR3. Germline V gene lookup returns CDR1 MNHEY and CDR2 SVGAGI. V was trimmed by 10 bases and J by 1 base, leaving 19 bases between them. The CDR3 is CATLQGPLPNTEAFF. The CDR3 DNA sequence: TGTGCCACGCTTCAGGGTCCTCTCCCGAACACTGAAGCTTTCTTT.

The V call is TRBV15, the J call TRBJ2-2; 8 bases map to TRBD1. Germline CDR1 and CDR2: LNHNV and YYDKDF (reference sequence). V shed 8 bases and J 4 bases; nucleotides not matched to a gene: 3. The CDR3 contains 13 residues. CDR3 DNA: TGTGCCACCGGACAGGGAGGCACCGGGGAGCTGTTTTTT. As protein: CATGQGGTGELFF. Supplemented by reference TRBV15 and TRBJ2-2, the full variable domain reads DAMVIQNPRYQVTQFGKPVTLSCSQTLNHNVMYWYQQKSSQAPKLLFHYYDKDFNNEADTPDNFQSRRPNTSFCFLDIRSPGLGDTAMYLCATGQGGTGELFFGEGSRLTVL.

The V call is TRBV6-2 or TRBV6-3, the J call TRBJ2-3; D is uncertain. CDR3 length: 14 amino acids. With 5 bases removed from V and 2 bases from J, the gap between germline ends came to 11 bases. The germline gives CDR1 MNHEY, CDR2 SVGEGT. CDR3 protein: CASSPSLNTDTQYF. The CDR3 nucleotides are TGTGCCAGCAGTCCAAGCCTTAACACAGATACGCAGTATTTT.